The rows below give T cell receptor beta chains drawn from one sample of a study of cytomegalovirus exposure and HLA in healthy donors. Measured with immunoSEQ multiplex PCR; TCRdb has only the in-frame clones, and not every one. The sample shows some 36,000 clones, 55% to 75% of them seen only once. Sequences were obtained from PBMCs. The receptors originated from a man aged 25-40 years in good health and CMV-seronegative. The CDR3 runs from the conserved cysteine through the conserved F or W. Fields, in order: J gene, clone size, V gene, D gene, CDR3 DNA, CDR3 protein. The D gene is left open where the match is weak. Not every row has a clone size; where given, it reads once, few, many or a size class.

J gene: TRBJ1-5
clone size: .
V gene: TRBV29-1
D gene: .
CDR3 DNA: TGCAGCGTAGCTGACATGAGCAATCAGCCCCAGCATTTT
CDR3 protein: CSVADMSNQPQHF

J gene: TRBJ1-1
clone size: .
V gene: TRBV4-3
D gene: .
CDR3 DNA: TGCGCCAGCAGCCCCCAAACAGGGCTCCCTGACACTGAAGCTTTCTTT
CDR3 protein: CASSPQTGLPDTEAFF

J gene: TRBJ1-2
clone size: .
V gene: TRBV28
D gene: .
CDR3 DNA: TGTGCCAGCAGCCTACCACCTACAGGGAGAGGCTACACCTTC
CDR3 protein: CASSLPPTGRGYTF

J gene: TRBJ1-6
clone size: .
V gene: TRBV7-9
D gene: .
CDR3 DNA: TGTGCCAGCAGCTCCTCGGCAGGGTACAATTCACCCCTCCACTTT
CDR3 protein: CASSSSAGYNSPLHF

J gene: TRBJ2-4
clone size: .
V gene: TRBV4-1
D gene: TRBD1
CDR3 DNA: TGCGCCAGCAGCCAACCAAACAGGGGAGCCAAAAACATTCAGTACTTC
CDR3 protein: CASSQPNRGAKNIQYF

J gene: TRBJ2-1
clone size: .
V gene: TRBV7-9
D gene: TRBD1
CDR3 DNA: TGTGCCAGCAGCTTAGGGGACAGAGGTGAGCAGTTCTTC
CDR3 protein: CASSLGDRGEQFF

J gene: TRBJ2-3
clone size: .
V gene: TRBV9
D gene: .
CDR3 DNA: TGTGCCAGCAACGAGCTGAGCACAGATACGCAGTATTTT
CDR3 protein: CASNELSTDTQYF

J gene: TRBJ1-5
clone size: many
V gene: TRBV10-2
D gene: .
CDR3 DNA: TGCGCCAGCAGCTCGAGCTTGAGCAATCAGCCCCAGCATTTT
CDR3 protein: CASSSSLSNQPQHF

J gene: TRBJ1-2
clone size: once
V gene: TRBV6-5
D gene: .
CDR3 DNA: TGTGCCAGCAGTCCAGAATTAAACTATGGCTACACCTTC
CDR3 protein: CASSPELNYGYTF

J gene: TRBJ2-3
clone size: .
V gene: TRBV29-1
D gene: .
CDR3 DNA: TGCAGCGGGGGGGACTGGGCAGATACGCAGTATTTT
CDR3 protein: CSGGDWADTQYF

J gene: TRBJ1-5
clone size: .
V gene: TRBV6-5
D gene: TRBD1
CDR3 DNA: TGTGCCAGCAGTTATGGCAGGGGGGCTAATCAGCCCCAGCATTTT
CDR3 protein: CASSYGRGANQPQHF

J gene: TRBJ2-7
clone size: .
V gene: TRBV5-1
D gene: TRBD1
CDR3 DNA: TGCGCCAGCAGCCTCCTGGGACAGGGGGTTTACGAGCAGTACTTC
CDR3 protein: CASSLLGQGVYEQYF

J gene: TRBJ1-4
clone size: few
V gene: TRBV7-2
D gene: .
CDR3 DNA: TGTGCCAGCAGCCTATTCCCTAATGAAAAACTGTTTTTT
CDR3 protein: CASSLFPNEKLFF

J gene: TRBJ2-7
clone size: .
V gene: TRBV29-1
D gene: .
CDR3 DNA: TGCAGCGTTGCCGGGAGTTCCTACGAGCAGTACTTC
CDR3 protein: CSVAGSSYEQYF

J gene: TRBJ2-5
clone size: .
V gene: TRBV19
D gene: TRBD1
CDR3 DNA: TGTGCCAGTAATCAGGACAGGGACAAGACCCAGTACTTC
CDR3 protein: CASNQDRDKTQYF

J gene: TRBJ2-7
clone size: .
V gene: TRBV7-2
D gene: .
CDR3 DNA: TGTGCCAGCAGCCGTCAGGGGCTGGATAAGTACTTC
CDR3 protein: CASSRQGLDKYF

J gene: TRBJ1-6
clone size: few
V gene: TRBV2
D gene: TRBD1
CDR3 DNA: TGTGCCACCCGAGGGGGACAGGGCAGAAATTCACCCCTCCACTTT
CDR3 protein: CATRGGQGRNSPLHF